Listed below are T cell receptor beta chains from one sample, sequenced in a study of TIL therapy for anti-PD-1-resistant metastatic lung cancer. Method: immunoSEQ multiplex PCR; TCRdb's copy keeps in-frame clones and lacks some. Here the sample spans 25,000 to 30,000 clones, about 60% being singletons. Specimen: tumor tissue, collected at baseline. The receptors stem from a woman aged 30-79 years with non-small cell lung cancer. Both conserved end residues are part of each CDR3. Each record gives: J gene, clone size, V gene, D gene, CDR3 protein. D genes are given only for firm matches. For some rows the clone size is stated as once, few or many, or as a class when expanded; others skip it.

TRBJ2-1 NA TRBV11-2 TRBD2 CASGTSGGNEQFF
TRBJ2-7 medium-sized TRBV10-3 NA CAIGAGYEQYF
TRBJ2-5 NA TRBV5-1 NA CASSLEHPGGETQYF
TRBJ2-1 NA TRBV15 NA CATSGKRTTYNEQFF
TRBJ1-2 NA TRBV7-9 TRBD1 CASRGDRNYGYTF
TRBJ2-5 few TRBV20-1 NA CSAGPQETQYF
TRBJ1-5 medium-sized TRBV19 TRBD1 CASSGTENQPQHF
TRBJ2-2 NA TRBV5-4 TRBD1 CASSLGTGSTGELFF
TRBJ1-2 NA TRBV4-2 NA CASSQTWEDGYTF
TRBJ2-7 NA TRBV4-2 NA CASSAPGPPYEQYF
TRBJ1-3 NA TRBV30 TRBD1 CAWGGQTNSGNTIYF
TRBJ1-4 NA TRBV6-5 NA CASSYSEGLGNEKLFF
TRBJ2-5 NA TRBV10-3 NA CAISTARGGGEETQYF
TRBJ2-3 NA TRBV29-1 TRBD2 CSGAGVRADTQYF
TRBJ2-5 NA TRBV30 TRBD2 CAWGLAQETQYF
TRBJ2-2 few TRBV1 NA CTSSQGVPGELFF
TRBJ2-7 few TRBV7-2 NA CASSLQKGPSYEQYF
TRBJ2-4 NA TRBV7-2 NA CASSLLPGRAKNIQYF
TRBJ2-1 few TRBV5-1 NA CASSLGEYEQFF
TRBJ1-4 NA TRBV2 TRBD1 CASIWDRDNEKLFF
TRBJ2-3 NA TRBV7-9 NA CASSLVAGGTDTQYF
TRBJ2-5 NA TRBV6-6 NA CASSDVQETQYF
TRBJ2-1 NA TRBV19 TRBD2 CASSSRGLAVSINEQFF
TRBJ2-1 NA TRBV4-2 TRBD1 CASSTDRDNEQFF
TRBJ2-2 NA TRBV5-1 TRBD2 CASSTEAGGATGELFF
TRBJ1-4 NA TRBV4-1 TRBD1 CASSQLPGTGDATNEKLFF
TRBJ1-1 NA TRBV30 NA CAWSVGLNTEAFF
TRBJ2-7 NA TRBV19 TRBD2 CASSIDSGSLYEQYF
TRBJ1-4 NA TRBV6-1 NA CASSGGVDRASIFF
TRBJ2-2 NA TRBV2 TRBD2 CATSIQGGPTGELFF
TRBJ1-4 NA TRBV6-1 NA CASTGQGLTNEKLFF
TRBJ2-1 NA TRBV6-5 NA CASSYSVGLVEQFF
TRBJ2-7 few TRBV9 TRBD2 CASSVASGSSEQYF
TRBJ2-7 NA TRBV2 TRBD2 CASLGALAGGQTYEQYF
TRBJ2-3 NA TRBV11-2 TRBD2 CASSHSGRSDTQYF
TRBJ2-1 NA TRBV5-1 TRBD2 CATAPGLAGGAEQFF